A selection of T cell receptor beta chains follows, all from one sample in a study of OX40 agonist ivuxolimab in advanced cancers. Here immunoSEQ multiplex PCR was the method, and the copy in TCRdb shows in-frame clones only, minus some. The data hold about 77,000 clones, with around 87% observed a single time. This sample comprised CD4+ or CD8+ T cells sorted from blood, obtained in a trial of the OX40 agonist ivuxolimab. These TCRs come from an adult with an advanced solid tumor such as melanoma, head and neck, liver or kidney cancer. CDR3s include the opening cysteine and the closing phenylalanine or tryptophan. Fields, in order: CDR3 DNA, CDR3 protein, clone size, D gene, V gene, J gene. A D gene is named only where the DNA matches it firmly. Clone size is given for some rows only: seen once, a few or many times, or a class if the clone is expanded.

DNA: TGTGCCACCTCGCCGGGACAGACGAACACCGGGGAGCTGTTTTTT
CDR3: CATSPGQTNTGELFF
size: -
D: TRBD1
V: TRBV18
J: TRBJ2-2

DNA: TGTGCCAGCAGTTCTTTTCTAGGAAAGTACAACAATGAGCAGTTCTTC
CDR3: CASSSFLGKYNNEQFF
size: -
D: -
V: TRBV6-5
J: TRBJ2-1

DNA: TGTGCCAGCAGCTTGGGGCAGGGGCGGATAGGAGAAAAACTGTTTTTT
CDR3: CASSLGQGRIGEKLFF
size: -
D: -
V: TRBV5-6
J: TRBJ1-4

DNA: TGTGCCAGCAGTGCGGGAGGGCCTGACGAGCAGTACTTC
CDR3: CASSAGGPDEQYF
size: -
D: TRBD2
V: TRBV2
J: TRBJ2-7

DNA: TGTGCCAGCAGCGTTACCAGGGGGGGGACTGAAGCTTTCTTT
CDR3: CASSVTRGGTEAFF
size: -
D: TRBD1
V: TRBV6-5
J: TRBJ1-1

DNA: TGTGCCATCAGAACTCGTAGGGATGAGCAGTTCTTC
CDR3: CAIRTRRDEQFF
size: -
D: -
V: TRBV10-3
J: TRBJ2-1

DNA: TGTGCCAGCAGTTACCGGGGACAGGGTCGGCGTGAAGCTTTCTTT
CDR3: CASSYRGQGRREAFF
size: -
D: TRBD1
V: TRBV6-5
J: TRBJ1-1

DNA: TGTGCCAGCAGCTACCCCCGGGAGGGCGGTACCTACGAGCAGTACTTC
CDR3: CASSYPREGGTYEQYF
size: -
D: TRBD2
V: TRBV11-2
J: TRBJ2-7

DNA: TGTGCCAGTAAGGAACAGGGGCGAAATGAGCAGTTCTTC
CDR3: CASKEQGRNEQFF
size: -
D: TRBD1
V: TRBV19
J: TRBJ2-1

DNA: TGTGCCAGCAGCTCTTCCCGAAACACTGAAGCTTTCTTT
CDR3: CASSSSRNTEAFF
size: -
D: -
V: TRBV7-3
J: TRBJ1-1

DNA: TGTGCCAGCAGTTTGACGGGACAGAGGACCTACGAGCAGTACTTC
CDR3: CASSLTGQRTYEQYF
size: -
D: TRBD1
V: TRBV9
J: TRBJ2-7

DNA: TGCAGCGTTCTCCCCCAGAGTTACAATGAGCAGTTCTTC
CDR3: CSVLPQSYNEQFF
size: -
D: -
V: TRBV29-1
J: TRBJ2-1

DNA: TGTGCCAGCAGCCCCAGAAGCGAGCGAACTGAAGCTTTCTTT
CDR3: CASSPRSERTEAFF
size: few
D: -
V: TRBV9
J: TRBJ1-1

DNA: TGTGCCAGCACATTCTCAAGCTCCTACAATGAGCAGTTCTTC
CDR3: CASTFSSSYNEQFF
size: -
D: -
V: TRBV2
J: TRBJ2-1

DNA: TGTGCCAGCAGCCCGGGACTAGCGGGAGGAGGAGAGCAGTTCTTC
CDR3: CASSPGLAGGGEQFF
size: -
D: TRBD2
V: TRBV7-2
J: TRBJ2-1

DNA: TGTGCCAGCAGCCCCGGGACTAGCGGGGGGGTCCAAGAGACCCAGTACTTC
CDR3: CASSPGTSGGVQETQYF
size: -
D: TRBD2
V: TRBV4-2
J: TRBJ2-5

DNA: TGTGCCAGCAGCGTAGAAACGAAAGGCACAGATACGCAGTATTTT
CDR3: CASSVETKGTDTQYF
size: -
D: -
V: TRBV9
J: TRBJ2-3

DNA: TGTGCCAGCCCCGGGGGTCAAAAAAAAGAGACCCAGTACTTC
CDR3: CASPGGQKKETQYF
size: -
D: -
V: TRBV5-4
J: TRBJ2-5

DNA: TGCGCCAGTCGACGGACAGGGCTGAACACTGAAGCTTTCTTT
CDR3: CASRRTGLNTEAFF
size: once
D: TRBD1
V: TRBV5-1
J: TRBJ1-1

DNA: TGTGCCAGCAGTGAAACAGGGCAAGCTTTCTTT
CDR3: CASSETGQAFF
size: -
D: -
V: TRBV6-1
J: TRBJ1-1

DNA: TGTGCCAGCAGCACCAGGGATTACACTGAAGCTTTCTTT
CDR3: CASSTRDYTEAFF
size: -
D: -
V: TRBV7-2
J: TRBJ1-1

DNA: TGCAGTGCTCGGACAGGCTACGAGCAGTACTTC
CDR3: CSARTGYEQYF
size: -
D: TRBD1
V: TRBV20-1
J: TRBJ2-7

DNA: TGTGCCATCAGTGAGTCGACTCGAAACGACAGGCAGTATTTT
CDR3: CAISESTRNDRQYF
size: -
D: -
V: TRBV10-3
J: TRBJ2-3

DNA: TGTGCCAGCAGCTTGAAGGTTGATGAAAAACTGTTTTTT
CDR3: CASSLKVDEKLFF
size: -
D: -
V: TRBV5-4
J: TRBJ1-4

DNA: TGTGCCAGCAGCCAAGTAGCGGGGGGGCTGACAGATACGCAGTATTTT
CDR3: CASSQVAGGLTDTQYF
size: -
D: TRBD2
V: TRBV4-2
J: TRBJ2-3

DNA: TGTGCCAGCAGCTTAGGGGAAGTTAGCGAAAAACTGTTTTTT
CDR3: CASSLGEVSEKLFF
size: -
D: -
V: TRBV7-9
J: TRBJ1-4

DNA: TGTGCCAGCAGCTTAGTCAGGGGCGGGACTAGCGCCGGCTTCTACGAGCAGTACTTC
CDR3: CASSLVRGGTSAGFYEQYF
size: -
D: TRBD2
V: TRBV7-9
J: TRBJ2-7

DNA: TGTGCCAGCAGTGACAGAGTTGGCGAGCAGTACTTC
CDR3: CASSDRVGEQYF
size: -
D: -
V: TRBV6-6
J: TRBJ2-7